These 23 T cell receptor beta chains came from one sample sequenced in a study of T cells in Graves' hyperthyroidism and ophthalmopathy (dated by TCRdb to between 2018 and 2020). The method was multiplex PCR. These reads were obtained on an Illumina HiSeq 2000. The TCR beta CDR3 regions were amplified from RNA transcripts. For the first round of RT-PCR on the TCR CDR3, the HTBI primer set was used together with the Qiagen OneStep RT-PCR kit. TCRdb trimmed the raw reads at Q25, called clones with MiXCR and kept productive beta chains. CDR3 protein duplicates are merged, each entry listing the most common genes and DNA. The sample has 540,000 or so distinct CDR3 sequences on record, 15% to 19% of them singletons. Around 6.6% of the sample goes to the ten largest clones. The specimen sequenced was blood. Receptor source: a woman aged 30 to 39 with Graves' hyperthyroidism.

In its sample, this clonotype was seen many times. This sequence joins TRBV6-1 and TRBJ1-1; D is possibly TRBD1 (6 bases). The CDR3 totals 14 residues. CDR1 is MNHNS, CDR2 SASEGT, per germline. Trimming stripped 5 bases from V and 3 bases from J, with 13 bases between. CDR3 bases: TGTGCCAGCAGTCACAGGGAATTTCACACTGAAGCTTTCTTT. Its translation is CASSHREFHTEAFF.

The chain combines TRBV19 with TRBJ1-1; D is unclear. V dropped 7 bases and J dropped 1 base, with 10 bases sitting between them. CDR1 is LNHDA and CDR2 is SQIVND in the germline V gene (reference sequence). The CDR3 is 13 amino acids. CDR3 in amino acids: CASKLLGNTEAFF. Here the CDR3 DNA reads TGTGCCAGTAAGCTTTTGGGGAACACTGAAGCTTTCTTT.

The V call is TRBV7-9, the J call TRBJ2-7, with 9 nucleotides matching TRBD1. Germline loops: CDR1 SEHNR, CDR2 FQNEAQ (reference sequence). V was clipped by 5 bases and J by 5 bases; unmatched bases: 10. The CDR3 sequence is 15 residues long. The CDR3 sequence: CASSSTGGLSHEQYF. The CDR3 DNA sequence: TGTGCCAGCAGCAGTACAGGGGGCCTTAGCCACGAGCAGTACTTC. The complete variable domain, with remaining parts taken from reference TRBV7-9 and TRBJ2-7, reads DTGVSQNPRHKITKRGQNVTFRCDPISEHNRLYWYRQTLGQGPEFLTYFQNEAQLEKSRLLSDRFSAERPKGSFSTLEIQRTEQGDSAMYLCASSSTGGLSHEQYFGPGTRLTVT.

The rearrangement joins TRBV20-1 to TRBJ1-5; D call uncertain. The CDR3 runs to 11 residues. V was trimmed by 3 bases and J by 9 bases, leaving 9 bases between them. CDR1 is DFQATT and CDR2 is SNEGSKA in the germline V gene (reference sequence). CDR3 nucleotides: TGCAGTGCTAGCGGCCCGGGGCCCCAGCATTTT. Protein: CSASGPGPQHF.

V is TRBV5-1 and J is TRBJ2-1; 13 nucleotides align to TRBD2. Germline V CDR1 and CDR2: SGHRS, YFSETQ. This CDR3 region has 15 residues. V lost 3 bases, J lost 9 bases, and 6 bases stayed unmatched. CDR3 in amino acids: CASSSRTSGSAEQFF. The CDR3 DNA sequence: TGCGCCAGCAGCTCAAGGACTAGCGGGAGTGCTGAGCAGTTCTTC.

This clonotype was found a few times. In nucleotides, the CDR3 is TGCGCCAGCAGCGCAGCGGGACAAAGCACAGATACGCAGTATTTT. Its translation is CASSAAGQSTDTQYF. The V and J genes are TRBV5-1 and TRBJ2-3; a weak D match, TRBD2 (7 bases). In germline, CDR1 is SGHRS, CDR2 YFSETQ. This CDR3 spans 15 amino acids. V lost 4 bases and J lost 0, with 12 bases in between.

The chain is built from TRBV28 and TRBJ1-2, with 12 positions matching TRBD1. The germline V gene has CDR1 MDHEN and CDR2 SYDVKM. Trimming at V came to 10 bases and at J to 7 bases, leaving 16 bases not matched to a gene. The length of the CDR3 is 16 residues. The DNA of the CDR3 is TGTGCCACCCCGGGCCTCAGGGACAGGGGGCTTAGTGGCTACACCTTC. Translating it yields CATPGLRDRGLSGYTF.

This clonotype showed up many times. This rearrangement joins TRBV3-1 to TRBJ2-1, with 11 bases lining up with TRBD2. Germline V lookup: CDR1 LGHDT, CDR2 YNNKEL (reference sequence). The length of the CDR3 is 14 residues. J lost 6 bases, V lost 6 bases, and 4 bases had no gene match. This chain's CDR3 is CASSPGLAVNEQFF. CDR3 bases: TGTGCCAGCAGTCCGGGACTAGCGGTCAATGAGCAGTTCTTC.

This clonotype was seen ten or more times. The chain couples TRBV6-1 to TRBJ2-1; D not resolved. Germline assignment: CDR1 MNHNS and CDR2 SASEGT. CDR3 length: 14 residues. V was trimmed by 7 bases and J by 3 bases, leaving 13 bases between them. The CDR3 spells CASIILGFYNEQFF. The CDR3 DNA reads TGTGCCAGCATTATTCTAGGGTTCTACAATGAGCAGTTCTTC.

This clonotype was seen a few times. The CDR3 bases are TGTGCCAGCAGCTCGCCTATGTGGGGCAGCACCGGGGAGCTGTTTTTT. Amino acids: CASSSPMWGSTGELFF. The V and J genes are TRBV11-3 and TRBJ2-2, with a possible D match to TRBD1 (5 bases). Germline assignment: CDR1 SGHNT and CDR2 YENEEA. V gave up 4 bases and J gave up 4 bases, with 16 bases separating them. There are 16 residues in the CDR3.

The chain combines TRBV30 with TRBJ2-1, with TRBD2 matching over 14 bases. J lost 10 bases, V lost 4 bases, and 15 bases had no gene match. The CDR3 consists of 17 residues. CDR1 is GTSNPN and CDR2 is SVGIG in the germline V gene (reference sequence). The DNA for the CDR3 is TGTGCCTGGAAGAACAAGGGACTAGCGGGAGCAGTTGGCGAGCAGTTCTTC. Translated: CAWKNKGLAGAVGEQFF.

This clonotype was found a few times. The J gene is TRBJ2-5, the V gene TRBV7-9; TRBD2 agrees at 9 bases. The length of the CDR3 is 16 residues. Germline V gives CDR1 SEHNR, CDR2 FQNEAQ (reference sequence). The J segment lost 4 bases and the V segment lost 0 bases, leaving 6 bases of the junction unmatched. The CDR3 coding sequence is TGTGCCAGCAGCTTAGCACTAGCGGGCGTGGGAGAGACCCAGTACTTC. Protein: CASSLALAGVGETQYF.

This clonotype was found many times. V and J are TRBV3-1 and TRBJ2-7; D may be TRBD1 or TRBD2 (5 bases each). CDR3 length: 13 amino acids. Per the germline V gene, CDR1 is LGHDT and CDR2 is YNNKEL (reference sequence). The ends were cut back, 0 bases at V and 9 bases at J, with 12 bases in the middle. Written as DNA, the CDR3 is TGTGCCAGCAGCCAAGAGGGGGTCGGGGTGCAGTACTTC. Protein sequence: CASSQEGVGVQYF.

The sample holds many counts of this clonotype. The V gene is TRBV5-8, the J gene TRBJ1-5; D uncertain. The germline CDR1 and CDR2 sequences are SGHTS and YDEGEE. The CDR3 runs 13 residues. V was cut by 3 bases and J by 7 bases, with 11 bases left in between. CDR3 nucleotides: TGTGCCAGCAGCTCGGACCCTAACCAGCCCCAGCATTTT. This sequence encodes CASSSDPNQPQHF. Combining the CDR3 with reference TRBV5-8 and TRBJ1-5 gives the whole variable domain EAGVTQSPTHLIKTRGQQATLRCSPISGHTSVYWYQQALGLGLQFLLWYDEGEERNRGNFPPRFSGRQFPNYSSELNVNALELEDSALYLCASSSDPNQPQHFGDGTRLSIL.

Only a few counts were recorded for this clonotype. A much larger clone is a single base away; this may be a read error. Because the CDR3 is missing its conserved closing phenylalanine or tryptophan, this is likely a read error. This chain uses TRBV29-1 with TRBJ1-2; D is unresolved. Trimming shortened V by 7 bases and J by 6 bases, and 3 bases separated the two germline ends. Germline CDR1 and CDR2: SQVTM and ANQGSEA. The CDR3 extends over 8 amino acids. CDR3 amino acids: CSANGYTL. The CDR3 nucleotides read TGCAGCGCGAATGGCTACACCCTC.

CDR3 loop: CAISAGGRSTSGITGELFF. In nucleotides, the CDR3 is TGTGCCATCAGTGCGGGAGGGAGGTCGACTAGCGGGATAACCGGGGAGCTGTTTTTT. The J gene is TRBJ2-2, the V gene TRBV10-3; 11 nucleotides line up with TRBD2. V shed 4 bases, J shed 5 bases, and the junction held 15 bases outside the gene matches. CDR3 length: 19 residues. Per germline, CDR1 ENHRY and CDR2 SYGVKD.

This clonotype was seen a few times. The rearrangement uses TRBV19 and TRBJ2-7, with 7 bases fitting TRBD1. The germline V gene encodes CDR1 LNHDA and CDR2 SQIVND (reference sequence). Unmatched junction bases numbered 7, after V lost 5 bases and J lost 0 bases. The CDR3 extends over 15 amino acids. CDR3 loop: CASSRTGTLSYEQYF. CDR3 DNA sequence: TGTGCCAGTAGTCGGACAGGAACTCTCTCCTACGAGCAGTACTTC.

This clonotype came up many times. J is TRBJ1-4 and V is TRBV3-1; no clear D. The CDR3 spans 14 residues. The germline CDR1 and CDR2 sequences are LGHDT and YNNKEL (reference sequence). Deletions cut 5 bases from V and 8 bases from J, with 15 bases between. CDR3 region: CASSSPHREEKLFF. CDR3 in DNA: TGTGCCAGCAGCTCCCCCCATAGGGAGGAAAAACTGTTTTTT.

This clonotype appeared once. The chain employs TRBV20-1 and TRBJ2-1; D may match TRBD1 or TRBD2 (5 bases each). CDR1 and CDR2 from the germline V gene are DFQATT and SNEGSKA (reference sequence). The V and J ends lost 3 bases and 9 bases respectively, with 18 bases between them. The CDR3 contains 14 residues. The DNA of the CDR3 is TGCAGTGCTAGGGGGTTGGGGGATCCGGGTGAGCAGTTCTTC. Translation gives CSARGLGDPGEQFF.

The chain joins TRBV5-1 to TRBJ1-6; 12 bases align to TRBD1. Per germline, CDR1 SGHRS and CDR2 YFSETQ. CDR3 size: 16 residues. J lost 8 bases, V lost 2 bases, and 5 bases had no gene match. The CDR3: CASSFGTGGSDSPLHF. CDR3 coding DNA: TGCGCCAGCAGCTTTGGGACAGGGGGCTCGGATTCACCCCTCCACTTT.

The rearrangement joins TRBV6-1 to TRBJ2-1; 9 bases align to TRBD2. Germline V gene data show CDR1 as MNHNS and CDR2 as SASEGT. After removal of 5 bases from V and 8 bases from J, the junction contained 10 bases not matched to a gene. This CDR3 contains 15 residues. The CDR3 nucleotides read TGTGCCAGCAGTCCCGTGGCTAGCGGGGACTATGAGCAGTTCTTC. Its translation is CASSPVASGDYEQFF.

This clonotype was observed once. This clone may be a read error of a much larger clone one base away. V is TRBV7-3 and J is TRBJ2-7, with 8 bases lining up with TRBD1. Germline lookup yields CDR1 SGHTA and CDR2 FQGTGA. V lost 2 bases and J lost 2; bases outside the gene matches: 8. The CDR3 runs to 16 residues. The CDR3 bases are TGTGCCAGCAGCTTACTCGGGCAGGGGGCGACCTACGAGCAGTACTTC. It is translated as CASSLLGQGATYEQYF.

This clonotype has ten or more counts. The J gene is TRBJ1-6, the V gene TRBV12-3 or TRBV12-4, with 11 bases identical to TRBD1. There are 15 residues in the CDR3. The V segment lost 5 bases and the J segment 7 bases; nucleotides outside the gene matches: 4. This chain's CDR3 is CASSGGTGGNSPLHF. The CDR3 bases are TGTGCCAGCAGTGGGGGGACAGGGGGGAATTCACCCCTCCACTTT.